This paragraph covers one T cell receptor beta chain sequence. Its antigen is still unknown. No base-level quality is on record; no much larger clone is a single base apart. The sample is drawn from a study of blood T cell repertoires in COVID-19 (dated by TCRdb to the early 2020s). For the study in its entirety: Samples from collaborators originated in the United States, Italy and Spain and spanned both the acute and convalescent phases of COVID-19. The material from the prospective study consisted of cDNA or gDNA derived from T cells, B-cell-depleted T cells, or PBMCs. Subjects who had been exposed to COVID-19, were actively infected with it, or had recovered from it provided the deeply sampled blood TCRbeta repertoires that made up the dataset. A freely available public database, intended as a resource for researchers studying the immune response to SARS-CoV-2, is where the repertoires were released. The samples were drawn from the first 160 participants of the ongoing ImmuneRACE study and from 1,200 or so subjects provided by 6 global collaborators. A de-identified subject ID, COVID-19 status, age in years and sex were almost always included in the sample metadata. HLA class I and class II types, where available, came from metadata supplied by the sample provider rather than from assay-based typing. The paper's findings and limits, for the study overall: Clinical and demographic metadata were provided uncurated, with the amount varying by source and participant.

In Seattle, one collaborating source enrolled patients while the infection was active and tracked those patients longitudinally over the course of disease. The collaborating institutions used their own protocols to collect whole blood in K2EDTA tubes. Collaborator samples were shipped for TCRbeta analysis as frozen whole blood, isolated PBMCs, or DNA extracted from either sample type. TCRbeta CDR3 regions were amplified from genomic DNA using the immunoSEQ Assay, a bias-controlled multiplex PCR. The study's own analysis went as follows. Nucleated cell counts per sample were estimated from amplification of reference gene primers within the assay. To quantify the absolute abundance of each unique TCRbeta CDR3 rearrangement, sequence reads were collapsed and filtered. For each sample, productive Simpson clonality was calculated as the square root of Simpson's diversity index across productive rearrangements. TCRdb obtained this table from immuneACCESS and retained in-frame rearrangements with V and J assigned. These tables miss some clones; where compared with another copy, unresolved V genes account for less than half of the shortfall, and the remainder is unexplained. That table furnishes V, J and clone size, whereas the DNA furnished D and trimming. Counted in this sample were some 270,000 clones; over 75% of them appeared once. About 0.9% of the sample comes from the top ten.

CDR1 and CDR2 (ENHRY, SYGVKD) derive from the germline V gene. V ends up 3 bases short and J 2 bases short, with an unmatched junction base count of 1. The CDR3 measures 15 amino acids from cysteine to phenylalanine. Only the CDR3 region is kept as DNA, spanning 45 bases read in frame from base 1. The chain is encoded by TRBV10-3 joined to TRBJ2-1, with 10 middle bases fitting TRBD2. The receptor's source is a human donor with COVID-19, enrolled during active disease. The donor label of this sample is uncertain. Source material: peripheral blood. The DNA reads as follows: TGTGCCATCAGTGAACTAGCGGGAACCTACAATGAGCAGTTCTTC. Its protein product is CAISELAGTYNEQFF.